This TCR beta chain was found in a study of blood T cell repertoires in COVID-19. The wider study: From T cells, B-cell-depleted T cells, or PBMCs came the material, which was cDNA or gDNA.

The CDR3 is 16 residues long. The V gene's germline CDR1 is KGHDR and CDR2 SFDVKD. After removal of 3 bases from V and 2 bases from J, the junction contained 5 bases not matched to a gene. Original handling: Amplified reference gene primers provided the basis for estimating nucleated cell counts. Data came from immunoSEQ multiplex PCR; TCRdb stores just in-frame clones and leaves some out. V, J and clone size derive from that table, while D and trimming were established from the DNA sequence. The sample holds approximately 100,000 clones, roughly four fifths seen once. This chain uses TRBV24-1 with TRBJ2-7; 11 nucleotides line up with TRBD2. This clonotype was obtained from a man between 60 and 75 years old with acute or convalescent COVID-19. The sequencing input was peripheral blood. CDR3 bases: TGTGCCACCAGTGATCATGGGACTAGCGGAACCTACGAGCAGTACTTC. It is translated as CATSDHGTSGTYEQYF.